This is a list of T cell receptor beta chains from one sample in a study of siplizumab effects on memory and regulatory T cells. Some clones are missing from TCRdb's copy, which holds only in-frame ones; the method was immunoSEQ multiplex PCR. Of about 9,600 clones detected, about 46% appear once; the ten largest clones hold about 10%. No antigen has been identified for these receptors. Sequencing was carried out using CFSE-low (dividing) CD8+ T cells sorted from an allogeneic mixed lymphocyte reaction. These receptor sequences come from a human donor in good health; the cells came from an allogeneic mixed lymphocyte reaction. CDR3s include the opening cysteine and the closing phenylalanine or tryptophan. The D gene is left open where the match is weak. Where a row states a size, it is once, few, many or the class of an expanded clone; other rows omit it.

J gene: TRBJ2-7; clone size: -; V gene: TRBV27; D gene: TRBD2; CDR3 protein: CASSLGSGASYEQYF; CDR3 DNA: TGTGCCAGCAGCTTGGGTAGCGGGGCCTCCTACGAGCAGTACTTC
J gene: TRBJ2-4; clone size: many; V gene: TRBV9; D gene: -; CDR3 protein: CASSVARRGSKNIQYF; CDR3 DNA: TGTGCCAGCAGCGTAGCTAGGCGGGGATCCAAAAACATTCAGTACTTC
J gene: TRBJ2-7; clone size: -; V gene: TRBV4-1; D gene: TRBD1; CDR3 protein: CASSHPGTGNEQYF; CDR3 DNA: TGCGCCAGCAGCCATCCCGGGACAGGGAACGAGCAGTACTTC
J gene: TRBJ2-1; clone size: medium-sized; V gene: TRBV9; D gene: -; CDR3 protein: CASSAGQLYNEQFF; CDR3 DNA: TGTGCCAGCAGCGCAGGACAGCTCTACAATGAGCAGTTCTTC
J gene: TRBJ1-3; clone size: medium-sized; V gene: TRBV29-1; D gene: -; CDR3 protein: CSYSADSGNTIYF; CDR3 DNA: TGCAGCTATAGTGCCGACTCTGGAAACACCATATATTTT
J gene: TRBJ1-2; clone size: once; V gene: TRBV5-4; D gene: TRBD1; CDR3 protein: CASSLFSWTGPSYGYTF; CDR3 DNA: TGTGCCAGCAGCTTGTTTTCGTGGACAGGGCCCTCCTATGGCTACACCTTC
J gene: TRBJ2-5; clone size: -; V gene: TRBV4-2; D gene: TRBD2; CDR3 protein: CASRRLAGVQETQYF; CDR3 DNA: TGTGCCAGCAGAAGACTAGCGGGGGTCCAAGAGACCCAGTACTTC
J gene: TRBJ2-7; clone size: -; V gene: TRBV18; D gene: -; CDR3 protein: CASSPEFGRETYEQYF; CDR3 DNA: TGTGCCAGCTCCCCCGAGTTTGGCAGGGAGACCTACGAGCAGTACTTC
J gene: TRBJ2-1; clone size: -; V gene: TRBV5-4; D gene: TRBD2; CDR3 protein: CASSLAGVTYNEQFF; CDR3 DNA: TGTGCCAGCAGCTTAGCGGGGGTAACTTACAATGAGCAGTTCTTC
J gene: TRBJ2-7; clone size: medium-sized; V gene: TRBV28; D gene: -; CDR3 protein: CASSLLHQGNEQYF; CDR3 DNA: TGTGCCAGCAGTTTACTACACCAAGGCAACGAGCAGTACTTC
J gene: TRBJ1-3; clone size: -; V gene: TRBV19; D gene: TRBD1; CDR3 protein: CASGQGIGNTIYF; CDR3 DNA: TGTGCCAGTGGACAGGGAATTGGAAACACCATATATTTT
J gene: TRBJ2-7; clone size: once; V gene: TRBV6-5; D gene: -; CDR3 protein: CASSYLPGKDEQYF; CDR3 DNA: TGTGCCAGCAGTTACCTCCCAGGGAAGGACGAGCAGTACTTC
J gene: TRBJ2-3; clone size: -; V gene: TRBV18; D gene: -; CDR3 protein: CASSLTGGITDTQYF; CDR3 DNA: TGTGCCAGCTCCCTAACCGGGGGAATCACAGATACGCAGTATTTT
J gene: TRBJ2-7; clone size: -; V gene: TRBV4-1; D gene: TRBD1; CDR3 protein: CASSQGTGVLHEQYF; CDR3 DNA: TGCGCCAGCAGCCAAGGTACAGGGGTCCTCCACGAGCAGTACTTC
J gene: TRBJ2-5; clone size: -; V gene: TRBV7-9; D gene: TRBD2; CDR3 protein: CASSSRAGEETQYF; CDR3 DNA: TGTGCCAGCAGCTCCCGAGCGGGGGAAGAGACCCAGTACTTC
J gene: TRBJ1-1; clone size: -; V gene: TRBV4-1; D gene: -; CDR3 protein: CASSQGVRDTEAFF; CDR3 DNA: TGCGCCAGCAGCCAAGGGGTCAGGGACACTGAAGCTTTCTTT